The 20 T cell receptor beta chains below all came from one sample that was sequenced in a study of blood T cell repertoires in COVID-19 (dated by TCRdb to between 2020 and 2021). Libraries came from the immunoSEQ multiplex PCR assay. TCRdb obtained this table from immuneACCESS and retained in-frame rearrangements with V and J assigned. These tables miss some clones; where compared with another copy, unresolved V genes account for less than half of the shortfall, and the remainder is unexplained. In all, the sample holds about 76,000 clones, and about 85% of those were seen once. The top ten constitute roughly 9.7% of the sample. The sequencing input was peripheral blood. The receptors originated from a man between 60 and 70 years old with COVID-19, enrolled during active disease.

The chain uses TRBV4-1 and TRBJ2-7; D perhaps matches TRBD1 (5 bases). Per germline, CDR1 MGHRA and CDR2 YSYEKL. Trimming removed 5 bases at V and 1 base at J, with 18 bases between. There are 16 residues in the CDR3. CDR3 bases: TGCGCCAGCAGCGGCACCCTGACAGAGCTATCCTACGAGCAGTACTTC. It translates to CASSGTLTELSYEQYF.

J is TRBJ2-7 and V is TRBV18, with a weak D call TRBD2 (5 bases). This CDR3 region has 16 residues. Trimming cost V 0 bases and J 0 bases, with 12 bases left between them. CDR1 and CDR2 from the germline V gene are KGHSH and LQKENI. The CDR3 nucleotides read TGTGCCAGCTCACCACCCGGGGATGGGAGCTCCTACGAGCAGTACTTC. It encodes CASSPPGDGSSYEQYF.

This chain connects TRBV3-1 (or the pseudogene TRBV3-2) to TRBJ2-2; possible D gene TRBD2, 5 bases. This CDR3 has 15 residues. Trimming took off 7 bases at V and 0 bases at J, with 12 bases between the two ends. The germline gives CDR1 LGHDT, CDR2 YNNKEL (reference sequence). CDR3 sequence (DNA): TGTGCCAGCAACTCACACGGGGCGAACACCGGGGAGCTGTTTTTT. This encodes CASNSHGANTGELFF.

This chain joins TRBV30 and TRBJ1-5; D is ambiguous. This CDR3 has 13 residues. Germline CDR1 reads GTSNPN; CDR2 reads SVGIG (reference sequence). V shed 5 bases and J shed 3 bases, with 11 bases lying between them. For the CDR3, the DNA is TGTGCCTGGTCGGACTTCCTCAATCAGCCCCAGCATTTT. Amino acid sequence: CAWSDFLNQPQHF.

The chain combines TRBV11-2 with TRBJ1-2, with TRBD1 matching over 9 bases. V dropped 1 base and J dropped 4; count of bases not matched to a gene: 4. This CDR3 spans 15 amino acids. The V gene's germline CDR1 is SGHAT and CDR2 FQNNGV. The CDR3 region has the DNA TGTGCCAGCAGCTTAGTGTGGACAGGGGCCTATGGCTACACCTTC. This codes for CASSLVWTGAYGYTF.

This chain connects TRBV28 to TRBJ1-3; D perhaps matches TRBD1 (5 bases). The germline V gene has CDR1 MDHEN and CDR2 SYDVKM. The V gene lost 9 bases and the J gene lost 1 base, with 19 bases spanning the gap. This CDR3 region has 16 residues. The CDR3 DNA reads as TGTGCCAGTCAGATAAGCGGGGGGGTTTCTGGAAACACCATATATTTT. Its translation: CASQISGGVSGNTIYF.

The chain couples TRBV24-1 to TRBJ2-1; the match to TRBD1 covers 7 bases. Germline lookup yields CDR1 KGHDR and CDR2 SFDVKD. The CDR3 sequence is 16 residues long. V lost 0 bases, J lost 5 bases, and 6 bases stayed unmatched. The CDR3: CATSDLRGRGDNEQFF. DNA of the CDR3: TGTGCCACCAGTGATTTGAGGGGGCGAGGGGACAATGAGCAGTTCTTC.

The chain is built from TRBV11-3 and TRBJ2-1; tentatively, D is TRBD2 (7 bases). The V end lost 5 bases, the J end lost 9 bases, and 17 bases lay between the germline ends. In germline, CDR1 is SGHNT, CDR2 YENEEA. The CDR3 has 14 amino acids. CDR3 amino acids: CASSLNRGASEQFF. The CDR3 bases are TGTGCCAGCAGCCTGAATCGGGGGGCTAGTGAGCAGTTCTTC.

This chain uses TRBV13 with TRBJ2-1; D is ambiguous. The length of the CDR3 is 14 residues. Trimming took 0 bases from V and 6 from J, leaving 9 bases between them. CDR1 and CDR2 (germline): PRHDT, FYEKMQ (reference sequence). The CDR3 spells CASSLGGIANEQFF. CDR3 DNA sequence: TGTGCCAGCAGCTTAGGGGGTATAGCCAATGAGCAGTTCTTC.

This rearrangement joins TRBV6-1 to TRBJ1-3, with a weak D call TRBD1 (6 bases). The CDR3 is 15 residues long. V shed 2 bases and J shed 9 bases, with 17 bases lying between them. Germline loops: CDR1 MNHNS, CDR2 SASEGT. The CDR3 nucleotides are TGTGCCAGCAGTGAACATCAGGGGAGAGGTGGCACCATATATTTT. Translation: CASSEHQGRGGTIYF.

This clone appeared a few times. V and J are TRBV12-3 or TRBV12-4 and TRBJ1-2, with 9 bases fitting TRBD1. The J segment lost 4 bases and the V segment lost 6 bases, leaving 3 bases of the junction unmatched. The CDR3 extends over 13 amino acids. In DNA, the CDR3 is TGTGCCAGCAGACCGGGACAGGGCTATGGCTACACCTTC. The encoded protein is CASRPGQGYGYTF.

This chain uses TRBV6-1 with TRBJ1-1, with D maybe TRBD1 (5 bases). The CDR3 extends over 12 amino acids. Germline V gene data show CDR1 as MNHNS and CDR2 as SASEGT. V lost 2 bases and J lost 9, with 10 bases in between. The CDR3 here is CASSELAGQAFF. CDR3 DNA sequence: TGTGCCAGCAGTGAACTCGCAGGGCAAGCTTTCTTT.

This clone was detected a few times. The J gene is TRBJ2-2, the V gene TRBV27; 7 bases map to TRBD1. Germline V gene data show CDR1 as MNHEY and CDR2 as SMNVEV (reference sequence). Trimming took 4 bases from V and 6 from J; bases not matched to a gene: 11. The CDR3 is made up of 16 amino acids. The CDR3, as DNA: TGTGCCAGCAGTTCCAGGGGGAGAGTAATCGCCGGGGAGCTGTTTTTT. It specifies CASSSRGRVIAGELFF.

V and J are TRBV30 and TRBJ1-3; TRBD1 matches 8 bases. Germline V CDR1 and CDR2: GTSNPN, SVGIG (reference sequence). The CDR3 runs to 14 residues. J gave up 4 bases and V 8 bases, and 10 bases lay outside the gene matches. The CDR3 DNA is TGTGCCCTACAGGGGGGCGGGCACGGAAACACCATATATTTT. Its protein product is CALQGGGHGNTIYF. Combining the CDR3 with reference TRBV30 and TRBJ1-3 gives the whole variable domain SQTIHQWPATLVQPVGSPLSLECTVEGTSNPNLYWYRQAAGRGLQLLFYSVGIGQISSEVPQNLSASRPQDRQFILSSKKLLLSDSGFYLCALQGGGHGNTIYFGEGSWLTVV.

The chain employs TRBV28 and TRBJ1-6; 8 positions agree with TRBD1. The J segment lost 6 bases and the V segment lost 5 bases, leaving 12 bases of the junction unmatched. The CDR3 is 17 residues long. Germline CDR1 MDHEN, CDR2 SYDVKM. CDR3 residues: CASSLGRTGSGNSPLHF. The CDR3 coding sequence is TGTGCCAGCAGTCTCGGAAGGACAGGGTCAGGTAATTCACCCCTCCACTTT.

The chain couples TRBV5-1 to TRBJ2-5; 7 nucleotides agree with TRBD2. This CDR3 region has 14 residues. CDR1 SGHRS and CDR2 YFSETQ come from the germline V gene. After removal of 6 bases from V and 1 base from J, the junction contained 6 bases not matched to a gene. CDR3 sequence (DNA): TGCGCCAGCAAACCTAGCGGCCCCCAAGAGACCCAGTACTTC. Protein product: CASKPSGPQETQYF.

V usage is TRBV18 and J usage is TRBJ1-1; maybe TRBD1 (5 bases). V gave up 8 bases and J gave up 1 base, with 23 bases separating them. The CDR3 has 17 residues. Germline V gene data show CDR1 as KGHSH and CDR2 as LQKENI. The CDR3 DNA follows: TGTGCCAGCCGAAACTTGAACAAAGACAGTTGGAACACTGAAGCTTTCTTT. Translation: CASRNLNKDSWNTEAFF.

This chain links TRBV28 with TRBJ2-7, with a possible D match to TRBD1 (6 bases). This CDR3 has 14 amino acids. Between the trimmed V and J ends, which lost 7 bases and 5 bases, there was a span of 18 bases. In germline, CDR1 is MDHEN, CDR2 SYDVKM. Written as DNA, the CDR3 is TGTGCCAGCACCTTTCGCGCAGGGGCTGACGAGCAGTACTTC. Translated: CASTFRAGADEQYF.

V is TRBV18 and J is TRBJ2-1, with D maybe TRBD2 (5 bases). V was pared by 4 bases and J by 8 bases, with 12 bases between. This CDR3 comprises 13 residues. Germline CDR1 and CDR2: KGHSH and LQKENI. The CDR3 nucleotides read TGTGCCAGCTCACGGACTGCCGCCGATGAGCAGTTCTTC. Its protein is CASSRTAADEQFF.

The chain couples TRBV19 to TRBJ2-1, with D possibly TRBD1 on 5 matching bases. Germline assignment: CDR1 LNHDA and CDR2 SQIVND (reference sequence). This CDR3 contains 14 residues. V was shortened by 5 bases and J by 7 bases, with 15 bases between the two germline ends. Here the CDR3 reads CASSSRQSPNEQFF. The CDR3 DNA sequence: TGTGCCAGTAGTTCCAGACAGTCGCCAAATGAGCAGTTCTTC.